This entry lists 16 T cell receptor beta chains sequenced from one sample in a study of cytomegalovirus exposure and HLA in healthy donors. This PCR relied on a set of 60 Vbeta primers and 13 Jbeta primers. Clones were read by immunoSEQ multiplex PCR, and TCRdb kept only the in-frame ones, dropping some. Of approximately 160,000 clones listed, 80% to 90% are singletons. The material sequenced was PBMCs. All receptors derive from a woman aged 18-35 years in good health and CMV-seronegative.

The rearrangement links TRBV28 to TRBJ1-1, with D unresolved. Germline assignment: CDR1 MDHEN and CDR2 SYDVKM. V lost 3 bases to trimming and J lost 7 bases, with 9 bases between them. CDR3 length: 12 residues. CDR3: CASSFSRFEAFF. The CDR3 nucleotides are TGTGCCAGCAGTTTCAGCAGGTTTGAAGCTTTCTTT.

This clone was recorded only once. One junction end disagrees with the germline gene, perhaps due to a read error. The chain links TRBV7-9 to TRBJ2-7; D remains ambiguous. The CDR3 is made up of 12 amino acids. Germline loops: CDR1 SEHNR, CDR2 FQNEAQ (reference sequence). The CDR3 loop is CSSSLHSYEQYF. The CDR3 DNA reads TGTTCCAGCAGCTTACACTCCTACGAGCAGTACTTC.

This chain links TRBV13 with TRBJ1-1; no definite D call. Looked up from germline, CDR1 is PRHDT and CDR2 is FYEKMQ (reference sequence). The CDR3 sequence is 14 residues long. Trimming took off 5 bases at V and 4 bases at J, with 14 bases between the two ends. In DNA, the CDR3 is TGTGCCAGCAGCCGAATCTCAGATCGCACTGAAGCTTTCTTT. Protein product: CASSRISDRTEAFF.

The gene calls are TRBV4-2 and TRBJ1-4; D is perhaps TRBD1 (6 bases). This CDR3 is 15 amino acids long. Per germline, CDR1 LGHNA and CDR2 YNFKEQ. Trimming pared 0 bases from V and 7 bases from J, leaving 12 bases between. The CDR3 protein is CASSQDETGSEKLFF. CDR3 DNA: TGTGCCAGCAGCCAAGATGAAACAGGGAGTGAAAAACTGTTTTTT.

The chain has TRBV5-8 and TRBJ2-7; no clear D gene. V lost 4 bases, J lost 0 bases, and 11 bases lay in between. This CDR3 contains 14 residues. Germline V CDR1 and CDR2: SGHTS, YDEGEE. The CDR3 reads CASSMHYSSYEQYF. Written as DNA, the CDR3 is TGTGCCAGCAGCATGCATTACAGCTCCTACGAGCAGTACTTC.

V and J are TRBV7-9 and TRBJ2-1; D is undetermined. The CDR3 is 12 amino acids. V was clipped by 5 bases and J by 3 bases, with 5 bases between them. Germline CDR1 SEHNR, CDR2 FQNEAQ (reference sequence). In DNA, the CDR3 is TGTGCCAGCAGCCCCCTCTACAATGAGCAGTTCTTC. Its protein product is CASSPLYNEQFF.

The table lists this clone with a few counts. The chain employs TRBV27 and TRBJ2-7; D unclear. This CDR3 spans 13 amino acids. The germline V gene has CDR1 MNHEY and CDR2 SMNVEV (reference sequence). Trimming removed 7 bases at V and 6 bases at J, with 16 bases between. The DNA of the CDR3 is TGTGCCAGCATCACTCCCCCAGGATGCGAGCAGTACTTC. As protein: CASITPPGCEQYF.

This chain links TRBV30 with TRBJ2-5; TRBD1 matches 7 bases. Trimming cost V 4 bases and J 1 base; bases outside gene matches: 3. Germline CDR1 is GTSNPN and CDR2 is SVGIG (reference sequence). The CDR3 contains 13 residues. CDR3 amino acids: CAWIRDSQETQYF. Here the CDR3 DNA reads TGTGCCTGGATCCGGGACAGCCAAGAGACCCAGTACTTC.

The gene calls are TRBV19 and TRBJ2-5; D is possibly TRBD1 (5 bases). Germline-derived CDR1 and CDR2 are LNHDA and SQIVND (reference sequence). This CDR3 spans 13 amino acids. Deletions cut 5 bases from V and 2 bases from J, with 9 bases between. CDR3 DNA: TGTGCCAGTAGTCACACAGGACAAGAGACCCAGTACTTC. Its translation is CASSHTGQETQYF.

The chain links TRBV2 to TRBJ1-6; no reliable D call. The CDR3 loop spans 16 amino acids. Germline V gene lookup returns CDR1 SNHLY and CDR2 FYNNEI. V was clipped by 4 bases and J by 0 bases, with 10 bases between them. The CDR3 loop is CASSALRGSYNSPLHF. The DNA of the CDR3 is TGTGCCAGCAGTGCGTTGCGAGGCTCCTATAATTCACCCCTCCACTTT.

V is TRBV7-9 and J is TRBJ2-3, with D maybe TRBD1 (5 bases). Between the trimmed V and J ends, which lost 1 base and 3 bases, there was a span of 14 bases. The CDR3 loop spans 16 amino acids. The germline V gene has CDR1 SEHNR and CDR2 FQNEAQ (reference sequence). The CDR3 reads CASSLVSRERTDTQYF. The CDR3 region has the DNA TGTGCCAGCAGCTTAGTATCCAGGGAAAGGACAGATACGCAGTATTTT.

This chain links TRBV10-3 with TRBJ1-1; 8 nucleotides line up with TRBD1. This CDR3 spans 16 amino acids. Germline trimming cut 10 bases from V and 0 bases from J; bases unmatched to any gene: 13. Germline lookup yields CDR1 ENHRY and CDR2 SYGVKD. CDR3 protein: CATGRDRGLMNTEAFF. The CDR3 nucleotides read TGTGCCACAGGGCGCGACAGGGGCCTCATGAACACTGAAGCTTTCTTT.

The V and J genes are TRBV15 and TRBJ1-5; possibly TRBD1 for D (5 bases). The length of the CDR3 is 16 residues. Deletions cut 0 bases from V and 7 bases from J, with 16 bases between. Germline V gene sequence: CDR1 LNHNV, CDR2 YYDKDF (reference sequence). The CDR3 DNA is TGTGCCACCAGCAGAGATGTGGGGCAGGGCTGGCAGCCCCAGCATTTT. Residues: CATSRDVGQGWQPQHF. The full variable domain, completed using reference TRBV15 and TRBJ1-5, is DAMVIQNPRYQVTQFGKPVTLSCSQTLNHNVMYWYQQKSSQAPKLLFHYYDKDFNNEADTPDNFQSRRPNTSFCFLDIRSPGLGDTAMYLCATSRDVGQGWQPQHFGDGTRLSIL.

The rearrangement uses TRBV18 and TRBJ2-4; 11 positions agree with TRBD1. Germline CDR1 KGHSH, CDR2 LQKENI. CDR3 size: 17 residues. Losses at the gene ends were 3 bases for V and 2 bases for J; bases not matched to a gene: 6. The CDR3 loop reads CASSPGQGVVTKNIQYF. The CDR3 nucleotides read TGTGCCAGCTCACCGGGACAGGGGGTTGTGACCAAAAACATTCAGTACTTC.

This chain uses TRBV29-1 with TRBJ2-7, with D hard to call. V was shortened by 5 bases and J by 0 bases, with 14 bases between the two germline ends. CDR3 size: 14 residues. The V gene's germline CDR1 is SQVTM and CDR2 ANQGSEA. The CDR3 protein is CSVIGEAYSYEQYF. The DNA for the CDR3 is TGCAGCGTTATCGGCGAGGCCTACTCCTACGAGCAGTACTTC.

The chain couples TRBV18 to TRBJ2-5, with D perhaps matching TRBD1 (6 bases). V gave up 2 bases and J gave up 2 bases, with 9 bases separating them. The CDR3 has 14 residues. In germline, CDR1 is KGHSH, CDR2 LQKENI. For the CDR3, the DNA is TGTGCCAGCTCACCATCGCAGGGGCAAGAGACCCAGTACTTC. It codes for CASSPSQGQETQYF.